This T cell receptor beta chain was retrieved from a study of T cell changes during pregnancy in multiple sclerosis. Germline V CDR1 and CDR2: LNHDA, SQIVND (reference sequence). The ends were cut back, 3 bases at V and 6 bases at J, with 5 bases in the middle. This CDR3 has 12 residues. Assay used: immunoSEQ multiplex PCR; TCRdb lists only in-frame clones, some missing. The profile shows under 50,000 clones, 70% to 90% of them singletons. The specimen comprised CD4+ T cells from peripheral blood mononuclear cells, sampled before pregnancy. The chain couples TRBV19 to TRBJ1-4; no firm D call. The receptor comes from a female donor with multiple sclerosis, enrolled in a pregnancy study. CDR3 loop: CASSIPDEKLFF. CDR3 DNA: TGTGCCAGTAGTATCCCCGATGAAAAACTGTTTTTT.